The sequence of this T cell receptor (beta chain) was determined in a study of control samples from healthy donors and cancer patients. TCRdb's copy holds only in-frame clones and misses some; the assay was immunoSEQ multiplex PCR. The sample shows 75,000 to 80,000 clones, approximately 88% of them seen only once. V was cut by 0 bases and J by 6 bases, with 13 bases left in between. This CDR3 comprises 15 residues. Per the germline V gene, CDR1 is SGHRS and CDR2 is YFSETQ. This TCR was recovered from a woman aged 45-65 years with colorectal cancer. Sequencing was carried out using PBMCs. The V call is TRBV5-1, the J call TRBJ1-5; a possible D gene is TRBD1 (6 bases). The DNA for the CDR3 is TGCGCCAGCAGCTTGGGAACAGGGATGGGTCAGCCCCAGCATTTT. Translating it yields CASSLGTGMGQPQHF.